A selection of T cell receptor beta chains follows, all from one sample in a study of T cells in localized non-small cell lung cancer. Some clones are missing from TCRdb's copy, which holds only in-frame ones; the method was immunoSEQ multiplex PCR. The sample consists of about 1,800 clones, roughly 15% of them appearing once. Sample: normal lung tissue next to the tumor, taken before any cancer treatment. Receptors were obtained from a man aged 35-75 years with stage II squamous cell lung carcinoma. Both conserved end residues are part of each CDR3. D genes are given only for firm matches. The size entry is marked missing in some rows and otherwise reads once, few, many or a size class.

TRBV10-2	NA	TRBD2	TRBJ2-3	TGCGCCAGCGAGTCGCGGGGGGGTCGCACAGATACGCAGTATTTT	CASESRGGRTDTQYF
TRBV11-3	medium-sized	NA	TRBJ2-2	TGTGCCAGCAGCTTGGGGGGGAACACCGGGGAGCTGTTTTTT	CASSLGGNTGELFF
TRBV14	NA	TRBD2	TRBJ2-3	TGTGCCAGCAGCGGGAGTAGCGGGCTTCGTAGCACAGATACGCAGTATTTT	CASSGSSGLRSTDTQYF
TRBV9	medium-sized	TRBD1	TRBJ2-5	TGTGCCAGCAGAGGCGGGACAGGGAGGCAAGAGACCCAGTACTTC	CASRGGTGRQETQYF
TRBV18	NA	TRBD1	TRBJ1-2	TGTGCCAGCTCACTCACGACAGGGGGTGACTATGGCTACACCTTC	CASSLTTGGDYGYTF
TRBV11-3	medium-sized	TRBD2	TRBJ2-2	TGTGCCAGCAGCAGGACTAGCGGGGACGCCGGGGAGCTGTTTTTT	CASSRTSGDAGELFF
TRBV28	few	TRBD1	TRBJ1-5	TGTGCCAGCAGTAGGGACAGGAATCAGCCCCAGCATTTT	CASSRDRNQPQHF
TRBV6-8	NA	NA	TRBJ2-6	TGTGCCAGCAGTAGGACGGCCTCAGGGGCCAACGTCCTGACTTTC	CASSRTASGANVLTF
TRBV6-8	NA	TRBD1	TRBJ1-5	TGTGCCAGCAGTGACAGGGGGCTAGGGCCCCAGCATTTT	CASSDRGLGPQHF
TRBV19	NA	NA	TRBJ1-1	TGTGCCACTTACCGTACAGGTGAAGCTTTCTTT	CATYRTGEAFF
TRBV7-7	many	NA	TRBJ2-3	TGTGCCAGCAGCTTCCAGCTAGCGCCCACAGATACGCAGTATTTT	CASSFQLAPTDTQYF
TRBV28	few	TRBD2	TRBJ2-7	TGTGCCAGCAGTCCGTTCACGGGAGGGATCTACGAGCAGTACTTC	CASSPFTGGIYEQYF
TRBV29-1	NA	NA	TRBJ1-3	TGCAGCGTGGCAGGTCTGAGCGCGGGGACTGGAAACACCATATATTTT	CSVAGLSAGTGNTIYF
TRBV19	NA	NA	TRBJ1-2	TGTGCCAGTAGTATAGGGACAGTTCCGTCCTACACCTTC	CASSIGTVPSYTF
TRBV10-3	few	NA	TRBJ1-3	TGTGCCATCAGTGAGTCAGGAACAGCTGGAAACACCATATATTTT	CAISESGTAGNTIYF
TRBV9	medium-sized	TRBD2	TRBJ2-2	TGTGCCAGCAGCGTAGGTCCTGGGGGGACTACCACCGGGGAGCTGTTTTTT	CASSVGPGGTTTGELFF